The sequence of this TCR beta chain was determined in a study of cytomegalovirus exposure and HLA in healthy donors (dated by TCRdb to 2016 to 2017). For the study in its entirety: According to a later analysis, the approximately 120 validation repertoires were produced on the same platform as the 700 or so repertoires of the first cohort. High-throughput TCR immunosequencing, statistical association of individual TCRs with disease status, and machine learning were combined to predict cytomegalovirus infection status. A separate validation cohort of roughly 130 different subjects was used in addition to the 666-subject first cohort. The aim of the study was to test whether cataloging public T cell receptors could identify signatures of past pathogen exposure.

Separate from the roughly 660-subject first cohort, the validation cohort of 120 subjects was the group to which the donors belonged. For CDR1 and CDR2, the germline V gene (reference sequence) lists MNHEY and SMNVEV. From the cysteine through the phenylalanine, the CDR3 covers 15 amino acids. The only DNA kept is the CDR3, 45 bases in frame from the first base. V is cut back by 5 bases and J by 4 bases, with 5 bases in the junction unmatched. What the study reported, not specific to this receptor: A later analysis had no HLA typing for the validation cohort, so co-occurrence there was scored across all 120 repertoires. According to the authors, the approach could potentially be generalized to other disease states and immunological phenotypes. A few of the identified cytomegalovirus-associated TCR beta chains were confirmed in vitro to be specific for cytomegalovirus antigens. In the study, some 180 TCR beta chains were listed as associated with cytomegalovirus. Cytomegalovirus status was reported to be diagnosed by the classifier with high specificity and sensitivity in both the original and validation cohorts. Subsequent analysis determined that TCRs grouped into clusters in the first cohort also showed a tendency toward co-occurrence across the 90 to 150 validation repertoires, and 85% to 95% of cluster scores exceeded 0. Across donors, most TCR sequences were observed very rarely, whereas some public TCRs were present in many individuals.

The library was obtained by the immunoSEQ multiplex PCR assay. From the authors' description of their analysis: A statistical classification framework was built for diagnosing cytomegalovirus status from the catalog of TCR beta chain sequences. TCRdb obtained this table from immuneACCESS and retained in-frame rearrangements with V and J assigned. These tables miss some clones; where compared with another copy, unresolved V genes account for less than half of the shortfall, and the remainder is unexplained. V, J and clone size reflect that table, while D and trimming were determined from the DNA. Present in this sample are some 140,000 clones, 85% to 90% of which were seen just once. Under 8% of the sample is held by the ten biggest clonotypes. Note on this clone: Its specific antigen is unknown. Nothing much larger sits one base from this clone, and base qualities are not available.

The TCR originated in a woman aged 30 to 39 in good health and CMV-seropositive. The sample taken for sequencing was PBMCs. This chain is built from TRBV27 and TRBJ1-5, with 10 bases in between that match TRBD1. The nucleotide sequence reads TGTGCCAGCAGTCCCAAGGACAGGGGGAATCAGCCCCAGCATTTT. Translated, it gives CASSPKDRGNQPQHF.